This TCR beta chain was captured by sequencing in a study of cytotoxic CD8 clonotypes in ibrutinib-treated CLL. Study as a whole: Across the patients, approximately ten were relapsed/refractory, 15 treatment-naive and about 17 IGHV unmutated. Response samples were drawn at a median of around 11 months of treatment, range 6 to 36. Study conclusions and caveats: Baseline clonality exceeded age-matched healthy donors and tracked circulating CD8+ T-cell counts.

Cryopreserved PBMCs provided approximately 1.9 micrograms of genomic DNA for the TCR beta libraries. The table came from immunoSEQ multiplex PCR; TCRdb's copy has only in-frame clones and leaves some out. The sample includes 35,000 to 50,000 clones, over 60% of them seen just once. As for this clone: Its specificity is unknown.

V lost 4 bases and J lost 4; bases outside the gene matches: 9. Per the germline V gene, CDR1 is SGHDT and CDR2 is YYEEEE. The CDR3 runs to 15 residues. The chain is built from TRBV5-6 and TRBJ2-5, with 8 bases lining up with TRBD2. This TCR was sampled from a human donor with chronic lymphocytic leukemia. The sample was PBMCs, taken after 12 months of ibrutinib treatment. The CDR3 spells CASSLTAGVGETQYF. CDR3 coding DNA: TGTGCCAGCAGCCTTACAGCGGGAGTAGGAGAGACCCAGTACTTC.